These T cell receptor beta chains were read from a single sample in a study of CD8 T cells in ankylosing spondylitis. TCRdb re-analysed the 5' RACE reads in MiXCR, keeping a single row per CDR3 protein. Here the sample spans tens of thousands of distinct CDR3 sequences, roughly 7.2% being singletons. The sample taken for sequencing was blood, either unsorted or a sorted T cell fraction (not recorded which). Receptors originate from a male donor with ankylosing spondylitis or in good health (not recorded which). The CDR3 runs from the conserved cysteine through the conserved F or W. Each record gives: J gene, clone size, V gene, D gene, CDR3 DNA, CDR3 protein. A D gene is named only where the DNA matches it firmly. Rows may omit the clone size; those that give it use once, few, many or a size class.

>TRBJ2-4|-|TRBV7-2|TRBD2
TGTGCCAGCAGCCGGGGACTAGCGGGAGTCTTGCAAAACATTCAGTACTTC
CASSRGLAGVLQNIQYF
>TRBJ1-5|many|TRBV10-3|TRBD1
TGTGCCACCACACAGGGGGCCAGCAATCAGCCCCAGCATTTT
CATTQGASNQPQHF
>TRBJ2-1|few|TRBV12-5|TRBD2
TGTGCTAGTGGTTTGGTACTAGCGGGAGGGAATGAGCAGTTCTTC
CASGLVLAGGNEQFF
>TRBJ2-1|many|TRBV7-8|TRBD2
TGTGCCAGCAGCGGACGGACTAGCGGGAGGGTCGATGAGCAGTTCTTC
CASSGRTSGRVDEQFF
>TRBJ2-1|many|TRBV20-1|-
TGCAGTGCCCCTCGAAGCGGAAGGTACAATGAGCAGTTCTTC
CSAPRSGRYNEQFF
>TRBJ1-5|many|TRBV27|TRBD1
TGTGCCAGCAGTTCCGTGACAGGGGGCCTTAGCAATCAGCCCCAGCATTTT
CASSSVTGGLSNQPQHF
>TRBJ2-7|once|TRBV7-2|-
TGTGCCAGCAGCTTATCGGGAATAGGCGAGCAGTACTTC
CASSLSGIGEQYF
>TRBJ1-1|many|TRBV3-1|-
TGTGCCAGCAGGGACTTCGGAGGGGACACTGAAGCTTTCTTT
CASRDFGGDTEAFF
>TRBJ2-1|medium-sized|TRBV20-1|-
TGCAGTGCTAGCTCCTACAATGAGCAGTTCTTC
CSASSYNEQFF
>TRBJ1-1|-|TRBV7-9|-
TGTGCCAGCAGCCCCCCCATGGCAGGGCAGACTGAAGCTTTCTTT
CASSPPMAGQTEAFF
>TRBJ2-7|medium-sized|TRBV5-1|TRBD1
TGCGCCAGCAGCTCGACGGGACAGGGCTACGAGCAGTACTTC
CASSSTGQGYEQYF
>TRBJ2-1|many|TRBV5-1|TRBD2
TGCGCCAGCAGCTTGGGCACCGGACTAGCGGGAAACAATGAGCAGTTCTTC
CASSLGTGLAGNNEQFF
>TRBJ2-1|-|TRBV19|TRBD1
TGTGCCAGTAGTATCGACAGGGCGAAAACGAATGAGCAGTTCTTC
CASSIDRAKTNEQFF
>TRBJ2-1|many|TRBV7-8|-
TGTGCCAGCAGCCCAGGTTACAGGAATGAGCAGTTCTTC
CASSPGYRNEQFF
>TRBJ2-1|few|TRBV3-1|TRBD2
TGTGCCAGCAGCCAAGATTGGCTAGCGGGAGTCCCGGATGAGCAGTTCTTC
CASSQDWLAGVPDEQFF
>TRBJ2-1|many|TRBV6-1|-
TGTGCCAGCAGTCATTACGGGGAGCAGTTCTTC
CASSHYGEQFF
>TRBJ2-1|many|TRBV29-1|-
TGCAGCGCGGATCGAGGGGGGAATGAGCAGTTCTTC
CSADRGGNEQFF
>TRBJ2-2|many|TRBV20-1|-
TGCAGTGCTAGAGATAGACGGACCGGGGAGCTGTTTTTT
CSARDRRTGELFF
>TRBJ2-5|many|TRBV5-1|-
TGCGCCAGCAGCACCCCCCAAGAGACCCAGTACTTC
CASSTPQETQYF
>TRBJ2-1|-|TRBV28|TRBD2
TGTGCCAGCTTTGGCCATAGCGGGAGCGCTTACAATGAGCAGTTCTTC
CASFGHSGSAYNEQFF
>TRBJ2-1|few|TRBV29-1|TRBD1
TGCAGCGTTGAAGTAGACAGGGGCAATGAGCAGTTCTTC
CSVEVDRGNEQFF
>TRBJ2-1|many|TRBV14|-
TGTGCCAGCAGCCAAGATCAGACTAAGAGCTCCTACAATGAGCAGTTCTTC
CASSQDQTKSSYNEQFF
>TRBJ2-7|-|TRBV28|-
TGTGCCAGCAGTTTACGATCCAAGCAGTACTTC
CASSLRSKQYF
>TRBJ1-2|few|TRBV12-3/TRBV12-4|TRBD1
TGTGCCAGCAGTCCACAGGGGGCTGGCTATGGCTACACCTTC
CASSPQGAGYGYTF
>TRBJ1-6|many|TRBV20-1|-
TGCAGTGCTAGGGTCAGCGACACGAATTCACCCCTCCACTTT
CSARVSDTNSPLHF
>TRBJ1-4|many|TRBV28|TRBD1
TGTGCCAGTCTTCAACAGGGGATTTACGAAAAACTGTTTTTT
CASLQQGIYEKLFF
>TRBJ1-2|many|TRBV20-1|-
TGCAGTGCTAGAGAGGGCATAAGCTATGGCTACACCTTC
CSAREGISYGYTF
>TRBJ2-1|many|TRBV12-3/TRBV12-4|-
TGTGCCAGCAGTTTCGTTTCCAGCGGAGAAAATGAGCAGTTCTTC
CASSFVSSGENEQFF
>TRBJ2-2|many|TRBV20-1|-
TGCAGTGCTAGAGGATCAGCGAACACCGGGGAGCTGTTTTTT
CSARGSANTGELFF
>TRBJ2-1|many|TRBV5-1|TRBD2
TGCGCCAGCAGCTTGGCCTCTAGCGGGAGGCGGAATGAGCAGTTCTTC
CASSLASSGRRNEQFF
>TRBJ1-1|many|TRBV5-5|-
TGTGCCAGCAGCTTGAGGGGACTTAAGAACACTGAAGCTTTCTTT
CASSLRGLKNTEAFF
>TRBJ1-1|many|TRBV11-2|TRBD1
TGTGCCAGCAGCCGGACAGGGGGATGGAACACTGAAGCTTTCTTT
CASSRTGGWNTEAFF